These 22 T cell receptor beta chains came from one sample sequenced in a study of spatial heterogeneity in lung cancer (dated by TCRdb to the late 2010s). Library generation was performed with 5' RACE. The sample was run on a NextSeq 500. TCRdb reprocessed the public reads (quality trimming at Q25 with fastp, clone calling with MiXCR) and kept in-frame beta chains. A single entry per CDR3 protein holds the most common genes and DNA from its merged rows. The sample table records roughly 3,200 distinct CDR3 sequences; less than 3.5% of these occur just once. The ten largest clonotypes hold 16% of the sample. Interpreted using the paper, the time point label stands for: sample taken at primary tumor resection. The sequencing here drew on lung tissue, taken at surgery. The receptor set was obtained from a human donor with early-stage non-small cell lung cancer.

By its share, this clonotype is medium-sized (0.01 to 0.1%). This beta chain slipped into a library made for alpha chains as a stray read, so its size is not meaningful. The CDR3: CSVGDRGSPLHF. The CDR3 coding sequence is TGCAGCGTTGGGGACAGGGGATCACCCCTCCACTTT. This sequence joins TRBV29-1 and TRBJ1-6; 10 bases fit TRBD1. CDR3 size: 12 residues. V lost 4 bases, J lost 10 bases, and 1 base stayed unmatched. The germline CDR1 and CDR2 sequences are SQVTM and ANQGSEA.

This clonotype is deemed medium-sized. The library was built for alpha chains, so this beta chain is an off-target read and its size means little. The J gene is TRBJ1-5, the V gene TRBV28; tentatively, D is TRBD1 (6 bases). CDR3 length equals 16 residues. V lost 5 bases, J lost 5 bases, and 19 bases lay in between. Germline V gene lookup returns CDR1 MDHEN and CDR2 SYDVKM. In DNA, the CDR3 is TGTGCCAGCAGTCCTCACGTCGGGGGGCAGGATCAGCCCCAGCATTTT. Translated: CASSPHVGGQDQPQHF.

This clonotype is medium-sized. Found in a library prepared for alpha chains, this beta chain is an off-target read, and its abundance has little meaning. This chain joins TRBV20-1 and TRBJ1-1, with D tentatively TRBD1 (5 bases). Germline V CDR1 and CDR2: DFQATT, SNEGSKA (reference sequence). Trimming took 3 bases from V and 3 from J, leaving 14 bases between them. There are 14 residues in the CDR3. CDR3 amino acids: CSARDPGGHTEAFF. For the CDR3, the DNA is TGCAGTGCTAGGGATCCGGGGGGACACACTGAAGCTTTCTTT.

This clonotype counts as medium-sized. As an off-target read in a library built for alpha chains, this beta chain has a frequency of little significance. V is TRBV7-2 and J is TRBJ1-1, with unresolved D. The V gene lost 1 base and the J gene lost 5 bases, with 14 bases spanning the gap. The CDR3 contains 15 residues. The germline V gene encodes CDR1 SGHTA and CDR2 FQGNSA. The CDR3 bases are TGTGCCAGCAGCTTAGTACGGGGTAGATATACTGAAGCTTTCTTT. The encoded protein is CASSLVRGRYTEAFF.

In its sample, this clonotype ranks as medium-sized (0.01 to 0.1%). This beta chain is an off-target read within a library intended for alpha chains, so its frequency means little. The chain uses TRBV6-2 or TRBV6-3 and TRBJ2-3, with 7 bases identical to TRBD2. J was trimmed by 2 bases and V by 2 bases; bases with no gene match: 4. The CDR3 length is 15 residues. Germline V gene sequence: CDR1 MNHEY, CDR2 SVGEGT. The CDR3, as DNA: TGTGCCAGCAGTTACGGGGCGGGGGACACAGATACGCAGTATTTT. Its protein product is CASSYGAGDTDTQYF.

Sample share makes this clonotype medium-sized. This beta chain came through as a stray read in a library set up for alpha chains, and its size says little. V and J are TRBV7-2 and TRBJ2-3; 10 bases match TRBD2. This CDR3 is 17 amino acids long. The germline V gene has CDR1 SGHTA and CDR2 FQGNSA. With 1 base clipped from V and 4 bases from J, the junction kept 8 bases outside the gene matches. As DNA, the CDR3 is TGTGCCAGCAGCTTAGGTTCAGCGGGGGGGCGGTCAGATACGCAGTATTTT. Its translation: CASSLGSAGGRSDTQYF.

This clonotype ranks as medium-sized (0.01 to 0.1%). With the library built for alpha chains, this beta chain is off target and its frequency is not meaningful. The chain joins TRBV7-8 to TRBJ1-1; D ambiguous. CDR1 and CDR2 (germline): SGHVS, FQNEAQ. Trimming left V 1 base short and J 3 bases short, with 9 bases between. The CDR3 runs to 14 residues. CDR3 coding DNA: TGTGCCAGCAGCTTAGACGTTTCATACACTGAAGCTTTCTTT. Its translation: CASSLDVSYTEAFF.

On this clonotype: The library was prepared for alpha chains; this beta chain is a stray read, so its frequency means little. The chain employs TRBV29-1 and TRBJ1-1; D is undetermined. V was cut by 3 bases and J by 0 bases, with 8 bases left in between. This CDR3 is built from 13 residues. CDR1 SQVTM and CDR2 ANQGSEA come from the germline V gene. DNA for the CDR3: TGCAGCGTTGAGCTTTACATGAACACTGAAGCTTTCTTT. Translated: CSVELYMNTEAFF. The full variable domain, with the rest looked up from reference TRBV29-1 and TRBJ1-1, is SAVISQKPSRDICQRGTSLTIQCQVDSQVTMMFWYRQQPGQSLTLIATANQGSEATYESGFVIDKFPISRPNLTFSTLTVSNMSPEDSSIYLCSVELYMNTEAFFGQGTRLTVV.

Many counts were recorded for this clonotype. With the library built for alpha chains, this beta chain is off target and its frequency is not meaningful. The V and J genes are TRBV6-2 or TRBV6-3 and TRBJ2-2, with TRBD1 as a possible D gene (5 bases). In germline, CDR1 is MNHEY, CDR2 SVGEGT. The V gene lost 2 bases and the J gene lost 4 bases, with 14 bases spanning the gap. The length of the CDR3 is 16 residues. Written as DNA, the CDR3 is TGTGCCAGCAGTTACGCCCAGGGCAGGATCACCGGGGAGCTGTTTTTT. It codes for CASSYAQGRITGELFF.

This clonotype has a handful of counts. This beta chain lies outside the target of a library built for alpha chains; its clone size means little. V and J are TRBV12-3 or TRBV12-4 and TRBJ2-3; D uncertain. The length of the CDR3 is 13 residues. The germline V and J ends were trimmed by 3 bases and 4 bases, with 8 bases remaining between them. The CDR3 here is CASSFVWADTQYF. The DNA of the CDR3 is TGTGCCAGCAGTTTTGTTTGGGCAGATACGCAGTATTTT.

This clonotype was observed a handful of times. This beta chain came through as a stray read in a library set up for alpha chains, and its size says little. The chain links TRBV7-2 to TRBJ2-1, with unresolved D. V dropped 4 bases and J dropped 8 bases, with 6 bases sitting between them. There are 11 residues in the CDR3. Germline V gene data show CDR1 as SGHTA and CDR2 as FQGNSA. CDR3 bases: TGTGCCAGCAGCTCATTCGATGAGCAGTTCTTC. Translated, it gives CASSSFDEQFF.

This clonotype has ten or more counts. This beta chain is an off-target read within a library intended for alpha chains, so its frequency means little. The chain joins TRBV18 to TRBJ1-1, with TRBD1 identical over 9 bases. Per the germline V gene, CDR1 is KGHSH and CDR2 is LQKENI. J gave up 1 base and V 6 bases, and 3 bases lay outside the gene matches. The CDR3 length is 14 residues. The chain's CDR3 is CASSQGQGNTEAFF. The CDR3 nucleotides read TGTGCCAGCTCGCAGGGACAGGGGAACACTGAAGCTTTCTTT. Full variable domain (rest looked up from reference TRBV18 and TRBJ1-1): NAGVMQNPRHLVRRRGQEARLRCSPMKGHSHVYWYRQLPEEGLKFMVYLQKENIIDESGMPKERFSAEFPKEGPSILRIQQVVRGDSAAYFCASSQGQGNTEAFFGQGTRLTVV.

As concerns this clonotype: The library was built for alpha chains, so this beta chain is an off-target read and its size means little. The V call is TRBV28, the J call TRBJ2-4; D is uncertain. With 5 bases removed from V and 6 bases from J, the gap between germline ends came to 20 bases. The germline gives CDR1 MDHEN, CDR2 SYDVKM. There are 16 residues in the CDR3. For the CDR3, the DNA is TGTGCCAGCAGTCCCCTCAACGGGTGGAGAAGAAACATTCAGTACTTC. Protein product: CASSPLNGWRRNIQYF.

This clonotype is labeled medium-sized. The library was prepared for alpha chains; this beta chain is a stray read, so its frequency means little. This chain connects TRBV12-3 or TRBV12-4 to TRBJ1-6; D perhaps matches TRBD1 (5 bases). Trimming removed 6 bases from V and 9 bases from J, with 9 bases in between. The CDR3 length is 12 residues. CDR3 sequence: CASSSRGSPLHF. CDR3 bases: TGTGCCAGCAGCTCGAGGGGTTCACCCCTCCACTTT.

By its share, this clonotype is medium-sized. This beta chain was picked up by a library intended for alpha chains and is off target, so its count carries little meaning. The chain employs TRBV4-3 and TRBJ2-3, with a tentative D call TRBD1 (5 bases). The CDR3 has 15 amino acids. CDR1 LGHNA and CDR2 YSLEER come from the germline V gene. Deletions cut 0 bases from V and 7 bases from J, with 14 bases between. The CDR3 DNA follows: TGCGCCAGCAGCCAAGATCTCCCCAGGGTGAATACGCAGTATTTT. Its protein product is CASSQDLPRVNTQYF.

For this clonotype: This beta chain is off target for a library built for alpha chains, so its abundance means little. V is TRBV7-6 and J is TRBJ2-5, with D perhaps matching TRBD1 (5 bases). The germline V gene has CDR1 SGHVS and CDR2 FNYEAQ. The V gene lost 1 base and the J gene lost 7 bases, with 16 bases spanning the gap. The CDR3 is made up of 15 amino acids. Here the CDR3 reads CASSLVSGQRMTQYF. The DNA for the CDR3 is TGTGCCAGCAGCTTAGTGTCTGGACAAAGGATGACCCAGTACTTC.

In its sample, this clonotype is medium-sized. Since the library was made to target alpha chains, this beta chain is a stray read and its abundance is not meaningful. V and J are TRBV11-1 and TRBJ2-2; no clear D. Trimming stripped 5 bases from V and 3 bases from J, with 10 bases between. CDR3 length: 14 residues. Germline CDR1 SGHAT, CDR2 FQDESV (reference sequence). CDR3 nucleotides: TGTGCCAGCAGCAACAACAGATACACCGGGGAGCTGTTTTTT. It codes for CASSNNRYTGELFF.

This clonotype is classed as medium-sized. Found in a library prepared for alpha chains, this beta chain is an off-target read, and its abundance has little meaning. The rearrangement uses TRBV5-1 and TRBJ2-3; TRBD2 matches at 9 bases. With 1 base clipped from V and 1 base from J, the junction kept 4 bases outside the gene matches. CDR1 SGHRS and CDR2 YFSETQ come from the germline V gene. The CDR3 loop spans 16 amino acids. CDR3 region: CASSLFSGSRTDTQYF. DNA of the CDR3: TGCGCCAGCAGCTTGTTTAGCGGGAGTCGCACAGATACGCAGTATTTT.

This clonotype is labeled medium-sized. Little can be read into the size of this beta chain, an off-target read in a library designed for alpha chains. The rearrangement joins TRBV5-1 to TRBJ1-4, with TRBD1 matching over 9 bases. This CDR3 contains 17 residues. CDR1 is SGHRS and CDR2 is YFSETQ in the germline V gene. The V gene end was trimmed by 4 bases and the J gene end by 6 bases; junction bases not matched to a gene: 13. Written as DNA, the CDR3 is TGCGCCAGCAGCAACCGGGACAGGGACGGCCCGCATGAAAAACTGTTTTTT. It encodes CASSNRDRDGPHEKLFF.

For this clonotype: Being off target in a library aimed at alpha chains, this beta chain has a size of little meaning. The DNA of the CDR3 is TGTGCCAGCAGTAGACAGGGGATCGGTACGAATACGCAGTATTTT. Its translation is CASSRQGIGTNTQYF. V usage is TRBV12-3 or TRBV12-4 and J usage is TRBJ2-3; 8 positions agree with TRBD1. This CDR3 is built from 15 residues. Losses at the gene ends were 5 bases for V and 7 bases for J; bases not matched to a gene: 11.

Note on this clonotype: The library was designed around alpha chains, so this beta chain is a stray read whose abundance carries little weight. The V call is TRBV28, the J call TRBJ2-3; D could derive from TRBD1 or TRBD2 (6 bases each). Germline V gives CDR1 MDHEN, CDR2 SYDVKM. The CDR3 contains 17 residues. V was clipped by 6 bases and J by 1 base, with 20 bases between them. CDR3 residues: CASRLGGIMLGTDTQYF. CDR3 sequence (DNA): TGTGCCAGCAGGCTGGGGGGCATCATGCTCGGCACAGATACGCAGTATTTT.

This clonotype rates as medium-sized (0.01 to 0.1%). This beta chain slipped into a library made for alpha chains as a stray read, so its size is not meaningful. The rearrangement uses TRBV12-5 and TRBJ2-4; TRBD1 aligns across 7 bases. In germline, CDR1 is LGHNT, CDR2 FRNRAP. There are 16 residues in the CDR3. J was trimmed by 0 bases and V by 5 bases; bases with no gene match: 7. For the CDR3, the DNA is TGTGCTAGTGGTCCCGACAGGGTTGGAGCCAAAAACATTCAGTACTTC. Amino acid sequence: CASGPDRVGAKNIQYF.